This entry concerns a single TCR beta chain. People who had autoimmune disease history or systemic immunosuppression were excluded. These data are taken from a study of OX40 agonist ivuxolimab in advanced cancers. Across the study: Ivuxolimab was administered intravenously to patients at 0.01 to 10 mg/kg every 2 weeks.

After removal of 0 bases from V and 12 bases from J, the junction contained 14 bases not matched to a gene. The V gene's germline CDR1 is MGHRA and CDR2 YSYEKL. CDR3 length: 17 amino acids. Data came from immunoSEQ multiplex PCR; TCRdb stores just in-frame clones and leaves some out. The sample has 67,000 or so clones, more than 70% seen once; the top ten hold 1% to 1.2%. The genes are TRBV4-1 and TRBJ2-1, with 10 nucleotides matching TRBD2. Sample: CD4+ or CD8+ T cells sorted from blood, taken in a trial of the OX40 agonist ivuxolimab. The receptor was isolated from an adult with an advanced solid tumor such as melanoma, head and neck, liver or kidney cancer. The CDR3 loop reads CASSQDLALAGALVQFF. The CDR3 nucleotides read TGCGCCAGCAGCCAAGATTTGGCCCTAGCGGGGGCACTCGTGCAGTTCTTC.